This T cell receptor (beta chain) was observed in a study of identical twins. The V segment lost 0 bases and the J segment 8 bases; nucleotides outside the gene matches: 11. This CDR3 is 15 amino acids long. Germline CDR1 is SGHNT and CDR2 is YYREEE (reference sequence). This clonotype appeared a few times. As yet, its antigen is unknown. Using its own MiXCR run on the 5' RACE reads, TCRdb lists one record per CDR3 protein. The data show 500,000 or so distinct CDR3 sequences, less than 25% seen once. Overall study findings and caveats: Sequences that were beta out-of-frame showed weaker excess twin sharing. There were fewer insertions in abundant cord blood beta clonotypes, but memory repertoires showed no such pattern.

These data also featured in a second study, about T cells expressing NK-cell markers.

The TCR comes from a woman aged 18-29 years in good health. Sequencing was done on a sample of CD4+ T cells sorted from blood. The chain links TRBV5-4 to TRBJ2-7; TRBD1 aligns across 7 bases. In DNA form, the CDR3 reads TGTGCCAGCAGCTTGGGGCGCTATAGGGACAGCCAGCAGTACTTC. Translation: CASSLGRYRDSQQYF.